The clone carrying this T cell receptor (beta chain) showed up just once. Clones were read by immunoSEQ multiplex PCR, and TCRdb kept only the in-frame ones, dropping some. This repertoire shows some 80,000 clones, approximately 84% found once; its top ten account for approximately 0.79%. Per germline, CDR1 SGDLS and CDR2 YYNGEE. Trimming shortened V by 4 bases and J by 2 bases, and 16 bases separated the two germline ends. This CDR3 is built from 16 residues. This entry belongs to a study of radiotherapy plus CTLA-4 blockade in lung cancer. The clonotype originates from a human donor with non-small cell lung cancer who had stable disease on radiotherapy plus ipilimumab. The gene calls are TRBV9 and TRBJ1-5, with D uncertain. This material consisted of peripheral blood, taken from a patient treated with radiotherapy plus ipilimumab. CDR3 protein: CASSQDPTSRNQPQHF. CDR3 DNA sequence: TGTGCCAGCAGCCAGGACCCGACTTCGCGCAATCAGCCCCAGCATTTT.